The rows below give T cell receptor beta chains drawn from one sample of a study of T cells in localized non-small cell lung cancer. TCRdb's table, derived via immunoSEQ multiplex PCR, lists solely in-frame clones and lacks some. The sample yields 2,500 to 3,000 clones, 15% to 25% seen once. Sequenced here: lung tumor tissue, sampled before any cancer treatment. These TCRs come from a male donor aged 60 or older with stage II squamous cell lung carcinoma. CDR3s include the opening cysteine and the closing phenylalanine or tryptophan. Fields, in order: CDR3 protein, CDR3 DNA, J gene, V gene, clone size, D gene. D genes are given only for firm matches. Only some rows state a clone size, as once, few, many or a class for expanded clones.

CASRRGTGSTGTYNSPLHF | TGTGCCAGCAGACGAGGGACAGGGTCTACGGGAACCTATAATTCACCCCTCCACTTT | TRBJ1-6 | TRBV6-8 | few | TRBD1
CASSTGAGGPPLQYF | TGTGCCAGTAGTACGGGGGCGGGAGGCCCTCCCCTTCAGTACTTC | TRBJ2-7 | TRBV19 | . | TRBD2
CASRRRDVVYSEAFF | TGTGCCAGCAGAAGGAGGGACGTAGTGTACTCTGAAGCTTTCTTT | TRBJ1-1 | TRBV6-8 | . | .
CASSPPGQGHEQYF | TGTGCCAGCTCACCACCGGGGCAGGGGCACGAGCAGTACTTC | TRBJ2-7 | TRBV18 | . | .
CASSQVSLAGRYNEQFF | TGCGCCAGCAGCCAAGTCTCACTAGCGGGACGGTACAATGAGCAGTTCTTC | TRBJ2-1 | TRBV5-1 | . | TRBD2
CASTPFSGEHEAFF | TGTGCCAGCACCCCCTTTTCGGGTGAACATGAAGCTTTCTTT | TRBJ1-1 | TRBV11-3 | . | .
CASSIQDSNQPQHF | TGTGCCAGTAGTATCCAGGACAGCAATCAGCCCCAGCATTTT | TRBJ1-5 | TRBV19 | . | .
CASSPRQTDTQYF | TGCGCCAGCAGTCCGCGGCAAACAGATACGCAGTATTTT | TRBJ2-3 | TRBV23-1 | . | .
CASQPGNQETQYF | TGTGCCTCCCAACCCGGGAACCAAGAGACCCAGTACTTC | TRBJ2-5 | TRBV28 | few | .
CASSLGSAGTYEQYF | TGCGCCAGCAGCTTGGGCTCGGCAGGCACCTACGAGCAGTACTTC | TRBJ2-7 | TRBV5-1 | few | .
CASSGGGVLPNEKLFF | TGTGCCAGCAGCGGTGGAGGGGTACTCCCCAATGAAAAACTGTTTTTT | TRBJ1-4 | TRBV11-3 | . | .
CASSVGEGGRRSYEQYF | TGTGCCAGCAGCGTAGGGGAAGGGGGCAGGAGATCCTACGAGCAGTACTTC | TRBJ2-7 | TRBV9 | medium-sized | TRBD1
CASAGTGQTETQYF | TGTGCCAGCGCCGGGACAGGGCAAACGGAGACCCAGTACTTC | TRBJ2-5 | TRBV28 | few | TRBD1
CASSYSRQGTNVLTF | TGTGCCAGCAGTTACAGTAGACAGGGCACCAACGTCCTGACTTTC | TRBJ2-6 | TRBV6-8 | . | TRBD1
CASSLWANTEAFF | TGTGCCAGCAGCTTATGGGCTAACACTGAAGCTTTCTTT | TRBJ1-1 | TRBV7-2 | few | .
CASSRGMTNEKLFF | TGTGCCAGCAGTCGCGGGATGACTAATGAAAAACTGTTTTTT | TRBJ1-4 | TRBV6-8 | . | .
CASSRTTLWSGELFF | TGTGCCAGCAGTAGAACAACTCTGTGGTCCGGGGAGCTGTTTTTT | TRBJ2-2 | TRBV6-8 | . | .
CASSVVGSGSSPGELFF | TGTGCCAGCAGCGTAGTCGGTAGCGGGAGTAGTCCCGGGGAGCTGTTTTTT | TRBJ2-2 | TRBV9 | . | TRBD2
CASGGSGSDEKLFF | TGTGCTAGTGGTGGCTCAGGGTCTGATGAAAAACTGTTTTTT | TRBJ1-4 | TRBV12-5 | . | .
CAWSVLRSTEAFF | TGTGCCTGGAGTGTTCTACGTAGCACTGAAGCTTTCTTT | TRBJ1-1 | TRBV30 | few | .
CASSPGLAGVGEQYF | TGTGCCAGCAGCCCTGGACTAGCGGGAGTGGGCGAGCAGTACTTC | TRBJ2-7 | TRBV9 | . | TRBD2
CASSNRDGYTEAFF | TGTGCCAGCAGCAATCGGGACGGTTACACTGAAGCTTTCTTT | TRBJ1-1 | TRBV9 | few | .
CASSPPDRGLGTEAFF | TGTGCCAGCTCACCACCGGACAGGGGGCTTGGCACTGAAGCTTTCTTT | TRBJ1-1 | TRBV18 | few | TRBD1
CASRRGELHEQYF | TGTGCCAGCAGGAGGGGCGAGCTTCACGAGCAGTACTTC | TRBJ2-7 | TRBV6-8 | medium-sized | .
CASSTGTGQEPLHF | TGCGCCAGCAGCACAGGCACAGGACAGGAACCCCTCCACTTT | TRBJ1-6 | TRBV5-1 | . | TRBD1
CASSIGGSGVSSYNEQFF | TGTGCCAGTAGTATAGGAGGTAGCGGGGTTAGCTCCTACAATGAGCAGTTCTTC | TRBJ2-1 | TRBV19 | . | TRBD2
CASSLRWDGAYNEQFF | TGTGCCAGCAGCCTCCGATGGGACGGAGCCTACAATGAGCAGTTCTTC | TRBJ2-1 | TRBV9 | few | .
CASSWDRGNQPQHF | TGTGCCAGCAGTTGGGACAGGGGCAATCAGCCCCAGCATTTT | TRBJ1-5 | TRBV28 | . | TRBD1
CASSYLAGRGEKLFF | TGTGCCAGCAGTTACCTGGCAGGGAGGGGAGAAAAACTGTTTTTT | TRBJ1-4 | TRBV6-8 | large | .
CASSSHEGGTQYF | TGTGCCAGCAGTTCCCACGAGGGGGGTACGCAGTATTTT | TRBJ2-3 | TRBV6-8 | few | .
CASSRDFQETQYF | TGTGCCAGCAGCCGGGACTTTCAAGAGACCCAGTACTTC | TRBJ2-5 | TRBV14 | . | .
CASTGRWDEKLFF | TGTGCCAGTACAGGGCGGTGGGATGAAAAACTGTTTTTT | TRBJ1-4 | TRBV14 | . | .
CASRSSGLGGMETQYF | TGCGCCAGCCGGTCTTCCGGACTAGGCGGGATGGAGACCCAGTACTTC | TRBJ2-5 | TRBV5-1 | . | TRBD2
CASSSGAASTDTQYF | TGTGCCAGCAGTTCGGGGGCTGCTAGCACAGATACGCAGTATTTT | TRBJ2-3 | TRBV11-3 | few | .
CASSILAGASYEQYF | TGTGCCAGCAGTATACTAGCGGGGGCCTCCTACGAGCAGTACTTC | TRBJ2-7 | TRBV6-8 | few | TRBD2
CASTTGDGSGANVLTF | TGTGCCAGTACGACAGGGGACGGCTCTGGGGCCAACGTCCTGACTTTC | TRBJ2-6 | TRBV19 | . | TRBD1
CASIEGAGGWNYGYTF | TGTGCCAGCATCGAGGGGGCGGGTGGATGGAACTATGGCTACACCTTC | TRBJ1-2 | TRBV28 | . | TRBD1
CASKPRTGVILTEAFF | TGTGCCAGTAAACCCCGGACAGGGGTCATCCTCACTGAAGCTTTCTTT | TRBJ1-1 | TRBV19 | . | TRBD1
CASSVEGRRRETQYF | TGTGCCAGCAGCGTGGAGGGACGCAGACGAGAGACCCAGTACTTC | TRBJ2-5 | TRBV9 | . | .
CATRTSGDSYNEQFF | TGTGCCACCCGGACTAGCGGGGACTCCTACAATGAGCAGTTCTTC | TRBJ2-1 | TRBV19 | few | TRBD2
CASSASTGTHGEQYF | TGTGCCAGCAGTGCATCGACAGGGACCCACGGCGAGCAGTACTTC | TRBJ2-7 | TRBV28 | medium-sized | TRBD1